These T cell receptor beta chains were read from a single sample in a study of molecular identifiers for immune sequencing clone quantification. TCRdb reanalysed the PCR reads using MiXCR and keeps one entry per CDR3 protein. Of under 650,000 distinct CDR3 sequences listed, approximately 20% were seen once; the top ten hold 0.85% to 0.9%. Sequenced material: naive CD8+ T cells from blood, with Jurkat cell RNA spiked in. The receptors here all came from a human donor in good health. Some libraries in this study had Jurkat cell RNA spiked in. The CDR3 runs from the conserved cysteine through the conserved F or W. A D gene is named only where the DNA matches it firmly. Some rows have no size entry. The others give once, few or many, or a class for an expanded clone.

DNA,CDR3,size,length,D,V,J
TGTGCCAGTAGTATAATAGCGGGGGGGCTCTTTCGTAGTTTCTTC,CASSIIAGGLFRSFF,once,15,TRBD2,TRBV19,TRBJ2-4
TGTGCCAGCAGTGAAAATTCTGGCTACACCTTC,CASSENSGYTF,many,11,.,TRBV6-1,TRBJ1-2
TGTGCCAGCAGCTTAGTCCAGCGGGGGCCTCTTTCCTACGAGCAGTACTTC,CASSLVQRGPLSYEQYF,many,17,TRBD2,TRBV7-9,TRBJ2-7
TGTGCCAGCAGCCACAAGGCCCCTTACAATGAGCAGTTCTTC,CASSHKAPYNEQFF,.,14,.,TRBV7-8,TRBJ2-1
TGTGCCAGCAGTTACTCGGTCCAATTTCGCTACGAAATGAACACTGAAGCTTTCTTT,CASSYSVQFRYEMNTEAFF,many,19,.,TRBV6-5,TRBJ1-1
TGTGCCAGCAGCTTGCCGGAGACCCAGTACTTC,CASSLPETQYF,many,11,.,TRBV7-8,TRBJ2-5
TGTGCCAGCAGTCTCGGACTAGCGGGGGTAAACGAGCAGTACTTC,CASSLGLAGVNEQYF,.,15,TRBD2,TRBV6-5,TRBJ2-7
TGTGCCAGCAGTGGGTGGGACAACTCCTACAATGAGCAGTTCTTC,CASSGWDNSYNEQFF,.,15,.,TRBV27,TRBJ2-1
TGCGCCAGCAGCCAAGATGAAAGCGCCTACTCCTACGAGCAGTACTTC,CASSQDESAYSYEQYF,many,16,.,TRBV4-1,TRBJ2-7
TGCAGCGTTGAGGACAGGGCCTCGTACCAAGAGACCCAGTGCTTT,CSVEDRASYQETQCF,.,15,TRBD1,TRBV29-1,TRBJ2-5
TGTGCCAGCAGCTTAGCGGGGGGGGGAACCTACAATGAGCAGTTCTTC,CASSLAGGGTYNEQFF,many,16,TRBD2,TRBV11-3,TRBJ2-1
TGTGCCAGCAGCTTAAACCACCTGTACCAAGAGACCCAGTACTTC,CASSLNHLYQETQYF,few,15,.,TRBV7-9,TRBJ2-5
TGCAGTGCTAGATCGGGGTCCGGATATTTTTTT,CSARSGSGYFF,many,11,.,TRBV20-1,TRBJ1-5
TGTGCCAGCAGCATAAACACAGGATACACAGATACGCAGTATTTT,CASSINTGYTDTQYF,many,15,.,TRBV6-2/TRBV6-3,TRBJ2-3
TGTGCCAGCAGCTTAGCGCTTAACTTGAATAATTCACCCCTCCACTTT,CASSLALNLNNSPLHF,.,16,.,TRBV7-9,TRBJ1-6
TGTGCCAGTAGTATTTCGACTGTCCAAGCCTCTGAGGGGGCCAACGTCCTGACTTTC,CASSISTVQASEGANVLTF,many,19,.,TRBV19,TRBJ2-6
TGTGCCAGCAGCTTGGGGACACAAGGGTACGAGCAGTACTTC,CASSLGTQGYEQYF,many,14,.,TRBV7-2,TRBJ2-7
TGTTCATCCCGCCGGGGCGTCCAAGAGACCCAGTACTTC,CSSRRGVQETQYF,few,13,.,TRBV7-9,TRBJ2-5
TGTGCCAGCAGCTTTGGCGGAAATACCTACGAGCAGTACTTC,CASSFGGNTYEQYF,few,14,.,TRBV7-9,TRBJ2-7
TGTGCCAGCAGCCTCCGGGACAGGGACTATTACGAGCAGTACTTC,CASSLRDRDYYEQYF,.,15,TRBD1,TRBV5-6,TRBJ2-7
TGTGCCAGCAGCCCACGACTAGCGGGGTCACCTATCCACGAGCAGTACTTC,CASSPRLAGSPIHEQYF,.,17,TRBD2,TRBV7-9,TRBJ2-7
TGTGCCAGCAGTTCCGGACTAGCGGTGGCCCAAGAGACCCAGTACTTC,CASSSGLAVAQETQYF,.,16,TRBD2,TRBV27,TRBJ2-5
TGTGCCAGTAGTATGTATGGTGGTGGTGAAAAACTGTTTTTT,CASSMYGGGEKLFF,few,14,.,TRBV19,TRBJ1-4
TGTGCTAGCAGCTTAGGGACAGGGGCTGGTTACGAGCAGTACTTC,CASSLGTGAGYEQYF,.,15,TRBD1,TRBV7-7,TRBJ2-7
TGCGCCAGCAGCCACTTGGGCTACTTTGTTTTT,CASSHLGYFVF,many,11,.,TRBV4-1,TRBJ1-4
TGTGCCAGCAGCCAGGCCGCCTACAATGAGCAGTTCTTC,CASSQAAYNEQFF,few,13,.,TRBV5-6,TRBJ2-1
TGTGCCAGCAGCGTAGCCGGTGGGAGGAACTACGAGCAGTACTTC,CASSVAGGRNYEQYF,many,15,.,TRBV9,TRBJ2-7
TGCGCCAGCAGCTTGTGGGGGACACATCAAGAGACCCAGTACTTC,CASSLWGTHQETQYF,many,15,.,TRBV5-1,TRBJ2-5
TGTGCCAGCAGCCCACGTAGCGGGAACATGGATTTCTACAATGAGCAGTTCTTC,CASSPRSGNMDFYNEQFF,many,18,TRBD2,TRBV7-9,TRBJ2-1
TGTGCCAGCAGACGAAAGGGACAGGGAGGTGCAGAGACCCAGTACTTC,CASRRKGQGGAETQYF,many,16,TRBD1,TRBV27,TRBJ2-5
TGTGCCAGCAGTTTCCTCGGACAGGGGTTCCACGAGCAGTACTTC,CASSFLGQGFHEQYF,.,15,TRBD1,TRBV6-5,TRBJ2-7
TGTGCCAGCAAACCCGGGACGAGGGAAACGAGCAATCAGCCCCAGCATTTT,CASKPGTRETSNQPQHF,few,17,.,TRBV6-5,TRBJ1-5
TGTGCCAGCAGCGAGAGAGGATTCTCCTACGAGCAGTACTTC,CASSERGFSYEQYF,many,14,.,TRBV27,TRBJ2-7
TGTGCCAGCGCGGTCCCGGGATCTCGATACGAGCAGTACTTC,CASAVPGSRYEQYF,few,14,.,TRBV28,TRBJ2-7
TGCGCCAGCAGCCAAGAATTCGCGAGCACAGATACGCAGTATTTT,CASSQEFASTDTQYF,many,15,.,TRBV4-3,TRBJ2-3
TGTGCCAGCAGTTTATCTCGAAGAGTGGGGGGGATCCAGCATTTT,CASSLSRRVGGIQHF,.,15,.,TRBV27,TRBJ1-5
TGTGCCAGCAGCTTAACCAACGCCGAAAAACTGTTTTTT,CASSLTNAEKLFF,many,13,.,TRBV7-9,TRBJ1-4
TGCAGCGTTGGCGGAGAGGATCCTCAATACTATGGCTACACCTTC,CSVGGEDPQYYGYTF,many,15,.,TRBV29-1,TRBJ1-2
TGTGCCAGCAGTTTCACAGACAGGGGGAATTCACCCCTCCACTTT,CASSFTDRGNSPLHF,few,15,TRBD1,TRBV27,TRBJ1-6
TGTGCCATCAGTGAGGTGGAGAATCAGCCCCAGCATTTT,CAISEVENQPQHF,few,13,.,TRBV10-3,TRBJ1-5
TGTGCCAGCAGCTTATTAGCGGGGACGGAGACCCAGTACTTC,CASSLLAGTETQYF,many,14,TRBD2,TRBV13,TRBJ2-5
TGTGCCAGCAGCTTACGAGCGGGGGGGCAATACAATGAGCAGTTCTTC,CASSLRAGGQYNEQFF,few,16,TRBD2,TRBV7-8,TRBJ2-1
TGTGCCAGCAGTTACATGGACAGGGACTATGGCTACACCTTC,CASSYMDRDYGYTF,few,14,TRBD1,TRBV6-5,TRBJ1-2
TGTGCCAGCACTAGGGGTCTTGGCACCGGGGAGCTGTTTTTT,CASTRGLGTGELFF,.,14,.,TRBV2,TRBJ2-2
TGCGCCAGCAGCTTGGTCGGGGATAGCACAGATACGCAGTATTTT,CASSLVGDSTDTQYF,many,15,.,TRBV5-1,TRBJ2-3
TGTGCCAGCAGTTTATTAAGCCCAGGGGGAAGCAATCAGCCCCAGCATTTT,CASSLLSPGGSNQPQHF,many,17,TRBD1,TRBV27,TRBJ1-5
TGTGCCAGTAGTATATCGGGGCGAACCTCCTACGAGCAGTACTTC,CASSISGRTSYEQYF,few,15,.,TRBV19,TRBJ2-7
TGTGCCAGCAGCCCGCGCGGCGGTAACTATGGCTACACCTTC,CASSPRGGNYGYTF,many,14,.,TRBV7-2,TRBJ1-2
TGTGCCAGCAGCCTAAATGACAATTGGTGGTATTTT,CASSLNDNWWYF,many,12,.,TRBV6-2/TRBV6-3,TRBJ2-3
TGTGCCAGCAGTGAAGTGGACAGGGGGAACTATGGCTACACCTTC,CASSEVDRGNYGYTF,many,15,TRBD1,TRBV2,TRBJ1-2
TGTGCCAGCACCATTACGACTACTACTAGCACAGATACGCAGTATTTT,CASTITTTTSTDTQYF,many,16,.,TRBV7-9,TRBJ2-3
TGTGCCAGCGGCTTCGTTGGGAACTACGAGCAGTACTTC,CASGFVGNYEQYF,.,13,.,TRBV5-6,TRBJ2-7
TGTGCCAGCAGTTTTCGGACAGGGCTCCCAGATCAGCCCCAGCATTTT,CASSFRTGLPDQPQHF,many,16,TRBD1,TRBV6-6,TRBJ1-5
TGTGCCAGCAGCCTATCCTTTAGTGGGTACGAGCAGTACTTC,CASSLSFSGYEQYF,many,14,.,TRBV9,TRBJ2-7
TGCGCCAGCAGTCGTGAATCCTACAATGAGCAGTTCTTC,CASSRESYNEQFF,many,13,.,TRBV5-1,TRBJ2-1